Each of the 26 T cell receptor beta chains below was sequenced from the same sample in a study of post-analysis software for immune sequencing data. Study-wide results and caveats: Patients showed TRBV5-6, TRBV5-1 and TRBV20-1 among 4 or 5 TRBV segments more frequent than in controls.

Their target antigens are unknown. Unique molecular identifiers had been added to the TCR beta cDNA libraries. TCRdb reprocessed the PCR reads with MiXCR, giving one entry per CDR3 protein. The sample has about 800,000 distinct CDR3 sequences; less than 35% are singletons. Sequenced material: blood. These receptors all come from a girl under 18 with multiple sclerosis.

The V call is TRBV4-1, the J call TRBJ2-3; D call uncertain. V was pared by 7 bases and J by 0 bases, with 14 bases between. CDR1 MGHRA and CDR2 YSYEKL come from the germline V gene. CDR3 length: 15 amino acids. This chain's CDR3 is CASNEFRSSTDTQYF. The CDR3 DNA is TGCGCCAGCAACGAATTTCGGTCTAGCACAGATACGCAGTATTTT.

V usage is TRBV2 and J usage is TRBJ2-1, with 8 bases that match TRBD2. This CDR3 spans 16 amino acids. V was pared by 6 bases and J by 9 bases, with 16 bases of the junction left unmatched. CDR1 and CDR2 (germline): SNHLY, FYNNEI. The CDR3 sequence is CASRETGGTLAAEQFF. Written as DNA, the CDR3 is TGTGCCAGCAGAGAAACGGGGGGGACCCTCGCCGCTGAGCAGTTCTTC.

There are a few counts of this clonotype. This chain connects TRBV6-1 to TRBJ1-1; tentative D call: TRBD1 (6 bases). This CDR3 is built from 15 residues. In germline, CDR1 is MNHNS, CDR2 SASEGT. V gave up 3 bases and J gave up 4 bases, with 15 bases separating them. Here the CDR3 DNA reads TGTGCCAGCAGTGACACAGGGTGGGAGGTCACTGAAGCTTTCTTT. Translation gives CASSDTGWEVTEAFF.

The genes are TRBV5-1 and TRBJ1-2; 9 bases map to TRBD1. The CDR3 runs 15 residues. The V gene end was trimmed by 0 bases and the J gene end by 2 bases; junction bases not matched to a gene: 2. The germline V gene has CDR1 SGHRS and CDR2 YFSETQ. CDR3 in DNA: TGCGCCAGCAGCTTGGAAACAGGGGGCAACTATGGCTACACCTTC. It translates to CASSLETGGNYGYTF.

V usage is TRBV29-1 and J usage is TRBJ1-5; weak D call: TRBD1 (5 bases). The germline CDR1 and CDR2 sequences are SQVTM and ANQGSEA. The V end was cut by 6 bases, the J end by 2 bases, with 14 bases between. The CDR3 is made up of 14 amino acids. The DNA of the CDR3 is TGCAGCGTGGCATCCGCGGGGGGCAATCAGCCCCAGCATTTT. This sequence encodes CSVASAGGNQPQHF.

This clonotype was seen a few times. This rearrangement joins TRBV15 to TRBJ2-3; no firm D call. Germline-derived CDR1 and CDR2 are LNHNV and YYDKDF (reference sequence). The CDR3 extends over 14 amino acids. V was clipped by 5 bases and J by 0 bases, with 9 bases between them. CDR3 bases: TGTGCCACCAGCTTGGGATCTAGCACAGATACGCAGTATTTT. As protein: CATSLGSSTDTQYF.

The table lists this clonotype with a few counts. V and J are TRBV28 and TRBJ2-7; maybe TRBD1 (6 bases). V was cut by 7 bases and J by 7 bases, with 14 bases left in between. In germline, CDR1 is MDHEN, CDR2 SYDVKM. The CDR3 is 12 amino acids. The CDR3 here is CASKGGMGEQYF. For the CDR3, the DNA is TGTGCCAGCAAAGGGGGTATGGGAGAGCAGTACTTC.

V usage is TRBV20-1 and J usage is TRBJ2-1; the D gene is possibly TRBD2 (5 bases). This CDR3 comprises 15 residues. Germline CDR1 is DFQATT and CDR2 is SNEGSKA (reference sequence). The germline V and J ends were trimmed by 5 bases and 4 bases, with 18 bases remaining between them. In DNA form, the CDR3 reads TGCAGTGCTGCCCCTAGCCCCACCCCATACAATGAGCAGTTCTTC. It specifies CSAAPSPTPYNEQFF.

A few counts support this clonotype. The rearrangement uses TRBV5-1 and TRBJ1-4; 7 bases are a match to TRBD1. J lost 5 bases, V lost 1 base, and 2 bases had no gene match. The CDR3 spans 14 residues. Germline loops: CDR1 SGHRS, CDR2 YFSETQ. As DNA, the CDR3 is TGCGCCAGCAGCTTGAAACAGGGGAATGAAAAACTGTTTTTT. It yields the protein CASSLKQGNEKLFF.

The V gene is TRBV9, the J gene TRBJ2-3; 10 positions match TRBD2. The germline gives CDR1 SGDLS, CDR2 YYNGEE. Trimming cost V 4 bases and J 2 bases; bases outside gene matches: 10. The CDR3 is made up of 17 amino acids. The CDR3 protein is CASSTRPSGGNTDTQYF. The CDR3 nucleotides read TGTGCCAGCAGCACTCGCCCTAGCGGGGGTAACACAGATACGCAGTATTTT.

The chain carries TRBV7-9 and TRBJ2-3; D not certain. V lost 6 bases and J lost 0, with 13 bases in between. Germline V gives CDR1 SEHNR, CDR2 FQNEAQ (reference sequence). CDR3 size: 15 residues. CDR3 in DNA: TGTGCCAGCAGGGCGACACCTAAAAGCACAGATACGCAGTATTTT. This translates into CASRATPKSTDTQYF.

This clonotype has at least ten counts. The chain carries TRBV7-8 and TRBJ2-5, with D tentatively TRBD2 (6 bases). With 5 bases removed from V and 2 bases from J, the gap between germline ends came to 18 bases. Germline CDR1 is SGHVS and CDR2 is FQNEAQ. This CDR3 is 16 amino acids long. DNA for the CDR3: TGTGCCAGCAGCCCTCGCGGGGATTTGGGGCAAGAGACCCAGTACTTC. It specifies CASSPRGDLGQETQYF.

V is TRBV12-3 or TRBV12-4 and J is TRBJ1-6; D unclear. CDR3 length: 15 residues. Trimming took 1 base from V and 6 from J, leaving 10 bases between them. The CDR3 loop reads CASSLGRLANSPLHF. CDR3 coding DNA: TGTGCCAGCAGTTTAGGCCGCCTCGCTAATTCACCCCTCCACTTT.

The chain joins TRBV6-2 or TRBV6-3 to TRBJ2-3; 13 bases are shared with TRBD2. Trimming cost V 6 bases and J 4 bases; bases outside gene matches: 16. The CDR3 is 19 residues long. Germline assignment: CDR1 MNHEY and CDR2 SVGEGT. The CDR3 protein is CASSAPTSGRAFRADTQYF. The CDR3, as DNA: TGTGCCAGCAGCGCCCCCACTAGCGGGAGGGCCTTTAGGGCAGATACGCAGTATTTT.

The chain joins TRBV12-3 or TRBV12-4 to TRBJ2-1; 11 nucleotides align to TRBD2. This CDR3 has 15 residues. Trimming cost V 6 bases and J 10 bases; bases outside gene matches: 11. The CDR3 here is CASRRGTSGPGEQFF. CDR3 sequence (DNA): TGTGCCAGCAGGAGAGGGACTAGCGGACCTGGGGAGCAGTTCTTC.

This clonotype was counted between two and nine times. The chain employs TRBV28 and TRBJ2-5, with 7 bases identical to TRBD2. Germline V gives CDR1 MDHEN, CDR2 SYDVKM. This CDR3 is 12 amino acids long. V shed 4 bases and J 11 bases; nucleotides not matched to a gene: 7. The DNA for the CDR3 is TGTGCCAGCAGTTCCCCTCGGGGGGAGCAGTACTTC. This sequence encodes CASSSPRGEQYF.

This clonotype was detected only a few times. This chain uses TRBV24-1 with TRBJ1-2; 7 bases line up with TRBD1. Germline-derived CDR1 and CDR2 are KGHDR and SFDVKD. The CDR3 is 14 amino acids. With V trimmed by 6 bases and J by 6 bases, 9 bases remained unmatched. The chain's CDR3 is CATSNQDRRHGYTF. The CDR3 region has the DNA TGTGCCACCAGTAACCAGGACAGGCGGCATGGCTACACCTTC.

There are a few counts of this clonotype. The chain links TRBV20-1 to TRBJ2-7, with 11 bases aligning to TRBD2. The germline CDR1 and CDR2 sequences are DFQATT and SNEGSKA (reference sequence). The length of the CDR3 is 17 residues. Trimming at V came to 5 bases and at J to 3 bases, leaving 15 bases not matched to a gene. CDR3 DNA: TGCAGTGCTCGGATTAGCGGGAGGGCTAGATTTAACTACGAGCAGTACTTC. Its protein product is CSARISGRARFNYEQYF.

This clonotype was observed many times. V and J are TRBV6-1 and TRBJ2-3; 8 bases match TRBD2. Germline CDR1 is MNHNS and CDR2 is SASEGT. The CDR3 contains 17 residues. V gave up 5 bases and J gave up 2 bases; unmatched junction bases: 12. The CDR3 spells CASSTSGIAGTTDTQYF. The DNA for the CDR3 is TGTGCCAGCAGTACATCCGGGATAGCGGGGACCACAGATACGCAGTATTTT.

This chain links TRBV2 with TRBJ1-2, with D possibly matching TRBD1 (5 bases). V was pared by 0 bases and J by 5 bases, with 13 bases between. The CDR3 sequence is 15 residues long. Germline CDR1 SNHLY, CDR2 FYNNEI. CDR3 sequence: CASSEAPRAWYGYTF. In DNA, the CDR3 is TGTGCCAGCAGTGAAGCTCCCAGGGCTTGGTATGGCTACACCTTC.

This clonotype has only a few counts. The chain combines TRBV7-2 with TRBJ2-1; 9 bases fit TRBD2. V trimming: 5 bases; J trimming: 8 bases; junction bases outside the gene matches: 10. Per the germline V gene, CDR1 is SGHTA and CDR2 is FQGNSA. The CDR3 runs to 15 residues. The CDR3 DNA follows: TGTGCCAGCAGCCCTCAGCGGGGGGCCAGTGATGAGCAGTTCTTC. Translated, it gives CASSPQRGASDEQFF.

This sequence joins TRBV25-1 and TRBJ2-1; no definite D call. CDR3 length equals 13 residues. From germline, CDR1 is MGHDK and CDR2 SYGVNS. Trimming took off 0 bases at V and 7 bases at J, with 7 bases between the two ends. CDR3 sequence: CASSEYVKNEQFF. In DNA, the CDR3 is TGTGCCAGCAGTGAATATGTGAAGAATGAGCAGTTCTTC.

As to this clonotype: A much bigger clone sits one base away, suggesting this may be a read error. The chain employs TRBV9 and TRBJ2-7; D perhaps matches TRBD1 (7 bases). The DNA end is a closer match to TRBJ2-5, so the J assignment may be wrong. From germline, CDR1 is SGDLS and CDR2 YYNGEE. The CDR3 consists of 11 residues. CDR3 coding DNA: TGTGCCGGCAGCCAGGGGGGGACCCAGTACTTC. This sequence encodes CAGSQGGTQYF.

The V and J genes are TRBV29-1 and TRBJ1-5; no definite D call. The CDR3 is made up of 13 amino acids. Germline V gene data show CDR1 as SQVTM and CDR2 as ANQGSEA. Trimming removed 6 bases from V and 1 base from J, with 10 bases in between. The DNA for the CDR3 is TGCAGCGTCGTGGACGGGAGCAATCAGCCCCAGCATTTT. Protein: CSVVDGSNQPQHF.

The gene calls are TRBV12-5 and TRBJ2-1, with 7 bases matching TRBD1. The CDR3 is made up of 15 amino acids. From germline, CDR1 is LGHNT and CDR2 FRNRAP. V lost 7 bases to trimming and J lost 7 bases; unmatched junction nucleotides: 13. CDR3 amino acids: CASVAGTVDLNEQFF. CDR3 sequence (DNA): TGTGCTAGTGTCGCCGGGACAGTCGATTTGAATGAGCAGTTCTTC.

CDR3 sequence: CASSLAQQGWGETQYF. The DNA of the CDR3 is TGCGCCAGCAGCTTGGCCCAACAGGGCTGGGGAGAGACCCAGTACTTC. V is TRBV5-1 and J is TRBJ2-5, with D tentatively TRBD1 (6 bases). CDR1 is SGHRS, CDR2 YFSETQ, per germline. The CDR3 loop spans 16 amino acids. V was shortened by 0 bases and J by 4 bases, with 16 bases between the two germline ends.